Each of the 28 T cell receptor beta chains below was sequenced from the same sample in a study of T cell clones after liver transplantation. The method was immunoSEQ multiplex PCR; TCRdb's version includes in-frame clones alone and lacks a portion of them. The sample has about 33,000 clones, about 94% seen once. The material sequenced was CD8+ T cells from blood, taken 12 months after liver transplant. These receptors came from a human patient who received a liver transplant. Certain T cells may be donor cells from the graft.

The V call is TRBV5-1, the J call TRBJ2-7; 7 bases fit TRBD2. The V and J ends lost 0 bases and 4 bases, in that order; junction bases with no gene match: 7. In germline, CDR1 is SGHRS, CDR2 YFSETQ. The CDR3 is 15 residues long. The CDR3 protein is CASSLAAGAGYEQYF. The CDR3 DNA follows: TGCGCCAGCAGCTTGGCGGCGGGAGCAGGGTACGAGCAGTACTTC.

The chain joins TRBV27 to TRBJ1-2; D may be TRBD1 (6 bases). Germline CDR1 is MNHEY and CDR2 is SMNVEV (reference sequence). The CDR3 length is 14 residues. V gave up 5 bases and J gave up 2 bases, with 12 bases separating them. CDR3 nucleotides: TGTGCCAGCAGTCCGCAGACAGGAAACTATGGCTACACCTTC. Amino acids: CASSPQTGNYGYTF.

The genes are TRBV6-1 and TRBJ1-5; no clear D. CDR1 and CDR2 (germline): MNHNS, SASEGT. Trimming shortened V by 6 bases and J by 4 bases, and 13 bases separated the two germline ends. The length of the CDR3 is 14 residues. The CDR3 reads CASSPYDFNQPQHF. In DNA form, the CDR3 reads TGTGCCAGCAGCCCCTATGACTTTAATCAGCCCCAGCATTTT.

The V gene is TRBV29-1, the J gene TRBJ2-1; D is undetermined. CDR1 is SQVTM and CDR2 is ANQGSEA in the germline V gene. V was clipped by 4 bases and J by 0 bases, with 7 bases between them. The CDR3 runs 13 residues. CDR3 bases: TGCAGCGTTGTCAGTAGCTCCTACAATGAGCAGTTCTTC. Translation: CSVVSSSYNEQFF.

CDR3 DNA sequence: TGTGCCAGCAGCCCACCGGGGGCGCGTTTGGGCTACACCTTC. Its translation is CASSPPGARLGYTF. This rearrangement joins TRBV7-9 to TRBJ1-2; a possible D gene is TRBD1 (6 bases). CDR3 size: 14 residues. The V gene's germline CDR1 is SEHNR and CDR2 FQNEAQ (reference sequence). Between the trimmed V and J ends, which lost 5 bases and 8 bases, there was a span of 18 bases. Full variable domain (rest looked up from reference TRBV7-9 and TRBJ1-2): DTGVSQNPRHKITKRGQNVTFRCDPISEHNRLYWYRQTLGQGPEFLTYFQNEAQLEKSRLLSDRFSAERPKGSFSTLEIQRTEQGDSAMYLCASSPPGARLGYTFGSGTRLTVV.

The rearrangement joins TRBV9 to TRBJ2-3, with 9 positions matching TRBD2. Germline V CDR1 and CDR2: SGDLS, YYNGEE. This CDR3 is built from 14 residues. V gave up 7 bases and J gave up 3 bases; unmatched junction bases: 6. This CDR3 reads CASRGSGSTDTQYF. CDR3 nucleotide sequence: TGTGCCAGCCGTGGTAGCGGGAGTACAGATACGCAGTATTTT.

CDR3 in amino acids: CASSFRGLASEAFF. In DNA, the CDR3 is TGCGCCAGCAGCTTCAGGGGGCTAGCATCTGAAGCTTTCTTT. The rearrangement uses TRBV5-1 and TRBJ1-1; TRBD1 matches at 8 bases. Germline V gene data show CDR1 as SGHRS and CDR2 as YFSETQ. This CDR3 has 14 residues. Trimming at V came to 2 bases and at J to 6 bases, leaving 6 bases not matched to a gene.

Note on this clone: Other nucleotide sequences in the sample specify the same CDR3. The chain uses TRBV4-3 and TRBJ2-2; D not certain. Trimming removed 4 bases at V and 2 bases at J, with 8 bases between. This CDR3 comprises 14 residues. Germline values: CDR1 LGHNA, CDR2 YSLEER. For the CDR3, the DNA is TGCGCCAGCAGCCCCGGCACAAACACCGGGGAGCTGTTTTTT. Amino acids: CASSPGTNTGELFF.

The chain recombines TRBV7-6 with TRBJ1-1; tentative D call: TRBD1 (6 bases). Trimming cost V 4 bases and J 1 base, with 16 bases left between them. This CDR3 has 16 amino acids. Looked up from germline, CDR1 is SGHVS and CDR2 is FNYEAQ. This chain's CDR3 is CASSSGRGLGNTEAFF. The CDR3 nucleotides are TGTGCCAGCAGCTCGGGCAGGGGATTGGGGAACACTGAAGCTTTCTTT. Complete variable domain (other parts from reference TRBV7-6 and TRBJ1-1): GAGVSQSPRYKVTKRGQDVALRCDPISGHVSLYWYRQALGQGPEFLTYFNYEAQQDKSGLPNDRFSAERPEGSISTLTIQRTEQRDSAMYRCASSSGRGLGNTEAFFGQGTRLTVV.

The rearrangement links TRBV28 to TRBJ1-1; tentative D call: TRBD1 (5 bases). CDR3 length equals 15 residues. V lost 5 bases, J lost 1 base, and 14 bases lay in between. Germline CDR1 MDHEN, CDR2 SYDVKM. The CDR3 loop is CASSPRGYPNTEAFF. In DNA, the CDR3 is TGTGCCAGCAGTCCCCGGGGGTATCCGAACACTGAAGCTTTCTTT.

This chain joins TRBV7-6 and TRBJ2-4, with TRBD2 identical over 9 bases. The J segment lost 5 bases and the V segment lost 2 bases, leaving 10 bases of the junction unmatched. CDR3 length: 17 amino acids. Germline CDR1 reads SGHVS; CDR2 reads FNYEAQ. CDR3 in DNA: TGTGCCAGCAGCTTAACTAGCGGGCCACTGGACCAAAACATTCAGTACTTC. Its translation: CASSLTSGPLDQNIQYF.

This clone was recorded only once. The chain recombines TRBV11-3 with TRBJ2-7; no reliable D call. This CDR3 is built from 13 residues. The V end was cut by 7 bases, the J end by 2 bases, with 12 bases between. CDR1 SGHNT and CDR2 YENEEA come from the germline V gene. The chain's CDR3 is CASTSSSPYEQYF. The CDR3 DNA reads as TGTGCCAGCACCTCTTCGTCCCCCTACGAGCAGTACTTC. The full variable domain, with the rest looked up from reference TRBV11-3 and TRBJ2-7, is EAGVVQSPRYKIIEKKQPVAFWCNPISGHNTLYWYLQNLGQGPELLIRYENEEAVDDSQLPKDRFSAERLKGVDSTLKIQPAELGDSAVYLCASTSSSPYEQYFGPGTRLTVT.

In nucleotides, the CDR3 is TGTGCCATCAGTGAGACAGGCTACAATGAGCAGTTCTTC. This gives the protein CAISETGYNEQFF. The chain is built from TRBV10-3 and TRBJ2-1, with D possibly TRBD1 on 5 matching bases. The CDR3 contains 13 residues. Trimming cost V 2 bases and J 3 bases, with 5 bases left between them. Per the germline V gene, CDR1 is ENHRY and CDR2 is SYGVKD.

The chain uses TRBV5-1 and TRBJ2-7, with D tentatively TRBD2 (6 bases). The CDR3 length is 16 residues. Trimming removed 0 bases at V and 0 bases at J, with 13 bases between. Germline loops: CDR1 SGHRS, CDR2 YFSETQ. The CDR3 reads CASSLALGGASYEQYF. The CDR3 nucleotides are TGCGCCAGCAGCTTGGCCTTGGGGGGAGCCTCCTACGAGCAGTACTTC.

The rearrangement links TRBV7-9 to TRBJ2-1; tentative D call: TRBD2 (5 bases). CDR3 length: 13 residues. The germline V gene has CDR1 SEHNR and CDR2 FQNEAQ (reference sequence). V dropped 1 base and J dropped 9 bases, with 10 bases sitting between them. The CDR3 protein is CASSLGGGSEQFF. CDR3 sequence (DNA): TGTGCCAGCAGCTTAGGGGGTGGGAGTGAGCAGTTCTTC.

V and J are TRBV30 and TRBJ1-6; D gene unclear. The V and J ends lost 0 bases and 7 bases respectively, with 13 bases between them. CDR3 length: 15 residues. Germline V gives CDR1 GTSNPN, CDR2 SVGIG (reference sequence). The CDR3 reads CAWSVGNGVNSPLHF. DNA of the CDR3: TGTGCCTGGAGTGTAGGCAACGGAGTCAATTCACCCCTCCACTTT.

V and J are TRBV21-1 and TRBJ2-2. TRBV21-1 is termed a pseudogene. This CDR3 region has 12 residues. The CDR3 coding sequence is TGTGCCAGCAACCAGGGAGCCGGGGAGCTGTTTTTT. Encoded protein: CASNQGAGELFF.

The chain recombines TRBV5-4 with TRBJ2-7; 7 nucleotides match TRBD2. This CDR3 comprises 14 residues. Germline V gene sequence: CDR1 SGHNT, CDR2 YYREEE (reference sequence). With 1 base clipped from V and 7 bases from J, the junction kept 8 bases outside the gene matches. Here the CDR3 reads CASSLMGREYEQYF. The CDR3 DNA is TGTGCCAGCAGCTTGATGGGGCGGGAGTATGAGCAGTACTTC.

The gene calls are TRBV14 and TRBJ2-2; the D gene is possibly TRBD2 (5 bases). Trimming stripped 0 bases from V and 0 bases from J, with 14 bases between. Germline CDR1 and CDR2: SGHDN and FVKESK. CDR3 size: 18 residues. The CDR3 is CASSQEYAADANTGELFF. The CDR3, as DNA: TGTGCCAGCAGCCAAGAATACGCAGCGGACGCGAACACCGGGGAGCTGTTTTTT.

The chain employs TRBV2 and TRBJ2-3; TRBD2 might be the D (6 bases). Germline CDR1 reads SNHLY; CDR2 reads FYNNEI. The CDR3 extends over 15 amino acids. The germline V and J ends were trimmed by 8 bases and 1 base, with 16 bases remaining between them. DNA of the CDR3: TGTGCCAGCTACCCTCTCGCGGGACGCACAGATACGCAGTATTTT. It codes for CASYPLAGRTDTQYF.

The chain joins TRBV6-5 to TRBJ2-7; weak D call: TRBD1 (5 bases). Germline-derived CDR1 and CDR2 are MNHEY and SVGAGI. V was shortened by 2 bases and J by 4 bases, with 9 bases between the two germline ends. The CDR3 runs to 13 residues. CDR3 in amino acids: CASSYGQEYEQYF. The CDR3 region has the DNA TGTGCCAGCAGTTACGGACAAGAATACGAGCAGTACTTC.

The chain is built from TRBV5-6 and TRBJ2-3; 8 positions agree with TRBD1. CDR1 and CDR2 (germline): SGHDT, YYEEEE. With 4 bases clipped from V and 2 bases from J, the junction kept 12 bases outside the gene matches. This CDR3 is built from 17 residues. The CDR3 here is CASSTYRDRSYTDTQYF. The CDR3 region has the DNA TGTGCCAGCAGCACATACCGGGACAGGAGCTACACAGATACGCAGTATTTT.

This CDR3 reads CASSEDRAYEAFF. The CDR3 DNA sequence: TGTGCCAGCAGCGAGGACAGGGCCTATGAAGCTTTCTTT. J is TRBJ1-1 and V is TRBV7-6, with 8 bases fitting TRBD1. Losses at the gene ends were 5 bases for V and 7 bases for J; bases not matched to a gene: 6. This CDR3 spans 13 amino acids. Germline CDR1 reads SGHVS; CDR2 reads FNYEAQ. The whole variable domain, filled in from reference TRBV7-6 and TRBJ1-1, reads GAGVSQSPRYKVTKRGQDVALRCDPISGHVSLYWYRQALGQGPEFLTYFNYEAQQDKSGLPNDRFSAERPEGSISTLTIQRTEQRDSAMYRCASSEDRAYEAFFGQGTRLTVV.

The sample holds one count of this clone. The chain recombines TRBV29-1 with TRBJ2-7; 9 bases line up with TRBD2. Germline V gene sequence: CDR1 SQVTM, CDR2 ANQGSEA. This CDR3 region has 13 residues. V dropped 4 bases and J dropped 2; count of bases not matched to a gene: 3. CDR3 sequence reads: CSVGTSATYEQYF. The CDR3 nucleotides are TGCAGCGTTGGGACTAGCGCGACCTACGAGCAGTACTTC.

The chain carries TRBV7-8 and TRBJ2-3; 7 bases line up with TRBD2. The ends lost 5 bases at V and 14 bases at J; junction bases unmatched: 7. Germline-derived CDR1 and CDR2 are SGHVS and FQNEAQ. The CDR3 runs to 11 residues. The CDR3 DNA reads TGTGCCAGCAGCACCATCGGGGGGTTGTATTTT. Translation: CASSTIGGLYF.

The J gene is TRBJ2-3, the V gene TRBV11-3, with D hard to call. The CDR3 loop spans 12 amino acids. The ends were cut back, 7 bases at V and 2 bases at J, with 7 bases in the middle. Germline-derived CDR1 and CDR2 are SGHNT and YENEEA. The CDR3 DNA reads TGTGCCAGCATGACTTACACAGATACGCAGTATTTT. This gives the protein CASMTYTDTQYF.

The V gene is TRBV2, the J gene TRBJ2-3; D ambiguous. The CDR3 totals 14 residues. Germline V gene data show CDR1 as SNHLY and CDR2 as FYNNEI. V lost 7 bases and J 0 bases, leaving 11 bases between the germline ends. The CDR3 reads CASTAGKSTDTQYF. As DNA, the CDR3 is TGTGCCAGCACGGCCGGTAAAAGCACAGATACGCAGTATTTT.

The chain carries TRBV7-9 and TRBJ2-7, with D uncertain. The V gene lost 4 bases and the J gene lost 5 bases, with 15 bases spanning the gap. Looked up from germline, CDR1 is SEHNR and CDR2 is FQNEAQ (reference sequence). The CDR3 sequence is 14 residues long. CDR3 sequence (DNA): TGTGCCAGCAGCTCCCCCACAGAACGAGACGAGCAGTACTTC. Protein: CASSSPTERDEQYF.